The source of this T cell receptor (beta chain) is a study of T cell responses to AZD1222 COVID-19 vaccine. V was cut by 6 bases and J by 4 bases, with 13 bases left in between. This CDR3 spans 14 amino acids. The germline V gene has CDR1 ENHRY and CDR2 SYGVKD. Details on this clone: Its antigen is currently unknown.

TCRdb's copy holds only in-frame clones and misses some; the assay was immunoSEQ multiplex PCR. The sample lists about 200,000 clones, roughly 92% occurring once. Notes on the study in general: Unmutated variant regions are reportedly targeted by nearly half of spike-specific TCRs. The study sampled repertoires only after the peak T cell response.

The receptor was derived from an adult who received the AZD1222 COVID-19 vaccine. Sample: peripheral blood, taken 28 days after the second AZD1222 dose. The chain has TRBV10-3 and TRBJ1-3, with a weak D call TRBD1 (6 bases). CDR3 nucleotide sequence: TGTGCCATCAGCATACAGGGTGGGGGAAACACCATATATTTT. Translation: CAISIQGGGNTIYF.